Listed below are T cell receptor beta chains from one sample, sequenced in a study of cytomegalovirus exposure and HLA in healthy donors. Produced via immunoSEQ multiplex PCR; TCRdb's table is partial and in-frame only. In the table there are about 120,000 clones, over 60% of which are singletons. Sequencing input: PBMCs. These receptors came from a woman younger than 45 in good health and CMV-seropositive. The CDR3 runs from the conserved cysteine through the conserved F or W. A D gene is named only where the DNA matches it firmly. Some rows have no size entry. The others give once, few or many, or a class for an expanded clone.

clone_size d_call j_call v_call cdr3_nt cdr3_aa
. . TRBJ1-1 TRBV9 TGTGCCAGCAGCGTAGACAGAAACACTGAAGCTTTCTTT CASSVDRNTEAFF
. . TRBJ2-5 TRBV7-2 TGTGCCAGCAGCCTTAATGAAGAGACCCAGTACTTC CASSLNEETQYF
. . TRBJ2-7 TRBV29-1 TGCAGCGCTTACAAGAACTACGAGCAGTACTTC CSAYKNYEQYF
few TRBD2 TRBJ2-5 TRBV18 TGTGCCAGCTCATTTGCGGGGGAAGAGACCCAGTACTTC CASSFAGEETQYF
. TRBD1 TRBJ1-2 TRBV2 TGTGCCAGCAGTGCCGGGACAGGAAGGAACTATGGCTACACCTTC CASSAGTGRNYGYTF
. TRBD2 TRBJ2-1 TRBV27 TGTGCCAGCAGTTCCGGGACTAATCCCAATGAGCAGTTCTTC CASSSGTNPNEQFF
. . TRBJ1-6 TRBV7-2 TGTGCCAGCAGCTCACTTGTGACAGCCGATAATTCACCCCTCCACTTT CASSSLVTADNSPLHF
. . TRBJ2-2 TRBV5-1 TGCGCCAGCTACGGAGGGTGGGAGAACACCGGGGAGCTGTTTTTT CASYGGWENTGELFF
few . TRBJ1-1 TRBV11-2 TGTGCCAGCAGGGTCAACATGAACACTGAAGCTTTCTTT CASRVNMNTEAFF
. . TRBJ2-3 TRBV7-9 TGTGCCAGCAGCTCGAAACCGATGCCCCGGGGGACAGATACGCAGTATTTT CASSSKPMPRGTDTQYF
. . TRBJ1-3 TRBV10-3 TGTGCCATCAGTGAGAGGGAGGGGCGGCACACCATATATTTT CAISEREGRHTIYF
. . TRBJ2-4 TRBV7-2 TGTGCCAGCAGCCGCGAGGGGCAGGGGAAAAACATTCAGTACTTC CASSREGQGKNIQYF
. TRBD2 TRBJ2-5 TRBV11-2 TGTGCCAGCAGCTTAGTCTCGACTGGGAGGGTGGAGACCCAGTACTTC CASSLVSTGRVETQYF
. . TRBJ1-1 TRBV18 TGTGCCAGCTCAGAAGCCGGGAACACTGAAGCTTTCTTT CASSEAGNTEAFF
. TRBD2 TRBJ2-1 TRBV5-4 TGTGCCAGCAGCGGGGGGCTAGCGGGGGTGCGGACCTACAATGAGCAGTTCTTC CASSGGLAGVRTYNEQFF
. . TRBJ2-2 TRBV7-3 TGTGCCAGCAGCTTAAACATGGCCGGGGAGCTGTTTTTT CASSLNMAGELFF
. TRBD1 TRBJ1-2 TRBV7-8 TGTGCCAGCAGCGTGACAGGGGGCGCGTATGGCTACACCTTC CASSVTGGAYGYTF
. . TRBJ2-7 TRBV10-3 TGTGCCATCAGCACCCGGGTCGACTCCTACGAGCAGTACTTC CAISTRVDSYEQYF
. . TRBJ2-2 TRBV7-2 TGTGCCAGCGGCTCGGGTGTAGGGGAGCTGTTTTTT CASGSGVGELFF
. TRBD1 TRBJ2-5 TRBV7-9 TGTGCCAGCAGCCAGACAGGGGGCGGGGAGACCCAGTACTTC CASSQTGGGETQYF
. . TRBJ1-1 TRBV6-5 TGTGCCAGCAGTTACTCGATTACAGACACTGAAGCTTTCTTT CASSYSITDTEAFF
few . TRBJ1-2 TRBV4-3 TGCGCCAGCAGCCAAGCCGGGACACTAAGACCGTTTGGCTACACCTTC CASSQAGTLRPFGYTF
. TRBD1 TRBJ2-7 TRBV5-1 TGCGCCAGCAGCAGGGACAGTATCTCCTACGAGCAGTACTTC CASSRDSISYEQYF
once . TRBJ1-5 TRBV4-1 TGCGCCAGCAGTCTTCAAACAGGAGAGTACAATCAGCCCCAGCATTTT CASSLQTGEYNQPQHF
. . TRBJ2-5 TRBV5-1 TGCGCCAGCAGCTTCAGGGTAGGGGAGACCCAGTACTTC CASSFRVGETQYF
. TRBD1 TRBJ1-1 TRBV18 TGTGCCAGCTCACCATCGACAGGGCTAAACACTGAAGCTTTCTTT CASSPSTGLNTEAFF
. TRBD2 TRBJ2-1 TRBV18 TGTGCCACCACCCCCGCTAGCGGGGGGTACAATGAGCAGTTCTTC CATTPASGGYNEQFF
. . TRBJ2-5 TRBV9 TGTGCCAGCAGCGTAGGTGGAGGTTCCGGGCGGGAGACCCAGTACTTC CASSVGGGSGRETQYF
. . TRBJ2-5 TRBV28 TGTGCCAGCAGGGCAGGGCCGGAAGAGACCCAGTACTTC CASRAGPEETQYF
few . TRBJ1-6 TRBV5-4 TGTGCCAGCAGCACAGGAGTTTCACCCCTCCACTTT CASSTGVSPLHF
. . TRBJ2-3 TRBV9 TGTGCCAGCAGCGATGGGGCCAGCTCCTTCACAGATACGCAGTATTTT CASSDGASSFTDTQYF
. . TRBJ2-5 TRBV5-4 TGTGCCAGCAGCAGGACAGTCCAAGAGACCCAGTACTTC CASSRTVQETQYF
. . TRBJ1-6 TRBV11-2 TGTGCCAGCAGCCCCCGGGGTGACGGGAATTCACCCCTCCACTTT CASSPRGDGNSPLHF
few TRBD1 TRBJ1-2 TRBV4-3 TGCGCCAGCAGCCAAGAGGAGACAGGGTTTTCTTATGGCTACACCTTC CASSQEETGFSYGYTF
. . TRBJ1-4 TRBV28 TGTGCCAGCACGGGGGCGGGGGGAGTAGTAGAAAAACTGTTTTTT CASTGAGGVVEKLFF
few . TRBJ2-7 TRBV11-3 TGTGCCAGCAGCTTGGAAGGGCGGGACCACGAGCAGTACTTC CASSLEGRDHEQYF
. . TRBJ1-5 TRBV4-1 TGCGCCAGCAGCCAAGATGGGGGGTTGGGGAATCAGCCCCAGCATTTT CASSQDGGLGNQPQHF
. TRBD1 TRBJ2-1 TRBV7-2 TGTGCCAGCAGCAAATATGGGACAGGGGAATACGAGCAGTTCTTC CASSKYGTGEYEQFF
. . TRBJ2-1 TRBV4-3 TGCGCCAGCAGCCAAGATAGGAACAGCAAGCAGTTCTTC CASSQDRNSKQFF
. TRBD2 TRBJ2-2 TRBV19 TGTGCCAGTAGTATGGGGGGAGGGGTAAACACCGGGGAGCTGTTTTTT CASSMGGGVNTGELFF
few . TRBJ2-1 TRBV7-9 TGTGCCAGCAGCTTTCGGGGATCGGCCTACAATGAGCAGTTCTTC CASSFRGSAYNEQFF
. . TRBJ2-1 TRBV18 TGTGCCAGCTCACCGGGTCTAGACTACAATGAGCAGTTCTTC CASSPGLDYNEQFF
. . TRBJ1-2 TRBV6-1 TGTGCCAGCAGTGAGTACACCCACTATGGCTACACCTTC CASSEYTHYGYTF
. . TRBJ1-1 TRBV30 TGTGCCTGGAGTGTAGAACAGCCGAACACTGAAGCTTTCTTT CAWSVEQPNTEAFF
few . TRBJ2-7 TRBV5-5 TGTGCCAGCAGCTTAGAGGGCTACGAGCAGTACTTC CASSLEGYEQYF
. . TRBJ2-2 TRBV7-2 TGTGCCAGCAGCTTCCTTTCGCGGGGCCCGAACACCGGGGAGCTGTTTTTT CASSFLSRGPNTGELFF